The 20 T cell receptor beta chains given below trace back to one sample, sequenced in a study of T cells in Graves' hyperthyroidism and ophthalmopathy. The CDR3 regions of TCR beta were amplified from RNA transcripts. Using the HTBI primer set, a first-round RT-PCR was run on the TCR CDR3. TCRdb fed the multiplex PCR reads into MiXCR, producing one record per CDR3 protein. The sample records about 640,000 distinct CDR3 sequences, approximately 42% being singletons. The sample comprised peripheral blood or thyroid tissue (not recorded which). The receptors derive from an adult man with Graves' disease, either hyperthyroidism or ophthalmopathy (not recorded which).

The chain recombines TRBV24-1 with TRBJ2-3, with 10 bases matching TRBD2. The CDR3 runs to 17 residues. J was trimmed by 4 bases and V by 9 bases; bases with no gene match: 15. Germline V gives CDR1 KGHDR, CDR2 SFDVKD. Here the CDR3 reads CATSDPTRTSGSDTQYF. DNA of the CDR3: TGTGCCACCTCTGATCCTACTAGGACTAGCGGATCAGATACGCAGTATTTT.

The V call is TRBV20-1, the J call TRBJ2-7, with 13 bases that match TRBD2. The junction had 5 bases not matched to a gene; V was cut back by 5 bases and J by 4 bases. This CDR3 is 14 amino acids long. Germline loops: CDR1 DFQATT, CDR2 SNEGSKA (reference sequence). Written as DNA, the CDR3 is TGCAGTGCTCCCCGGACTAGCGGGAGTTACGAGCAGTACTTC. Protein sequence: CSAPRTSGSYEQYF.

The chain joins TRBV7-9 to TRBJ2-5, with D possibly being TRBD1 (6 bases). With 5 bases removed from V and 9 bases from J, the gap between germline ends came to 31 bases. Germline CDR1 reads SEHNR; CDR2 reads FQNEAQ (reference sequence). The CDR3 covers 18 residues. The CDR3: CASSTARPSTGTNQPQYF. For the CDR3, the DNA is TGTGCCAGCAGCACCGCGCGTCCCTCAACAGGGACGAATCAGCCCCAGTACTTC.

Remarks on this clonotype: This may arise from a read error, as a much more abundant clone is one base away. It is likely a read error, because the conserved phenylalanine at the end of the CDR3 is missing. This chain links TRBV24-1 with TRBJ1-2; D is perhaps TRBD1 (6 bases). The CDR3 runs to 13 residues. Germline V CDR1 and CDR2: KGHDR, SFDVKD. CDR3 bases: TGTGCCAGCAGTGACCAGGGGTTCTATGGCTACACCCTC. Translating it yields CASSDQGFYGYTL.

The chain joins TRBV11-2 to TRBJ2-2; 10 bases are shared with TRBD2. This CDR3 has 16 residues. The ends lost 5 bases at V and 6 bases at J; junction bases unmatched: 9. CDR1 and CDR2 from the germline V gene are SGHAT and FQNNGV. CDR3 loop: CASSLQAGGAPGELFF. The CDR3 coding sequence is TGTGCCAGCAGCCTCCAAGCGGGAGGGGCGCCCGGGGAGCTGTTTTTT.

The chain is built from TRBV25-1 and TRBJ1-2; D gene ambiguous. V was cut by 6 bases and J by 0 bases, with 26 bases left in between. The CDR3 runs to 19 residues. In germline, CDR1 is MGHDK, CDR2 SYGVNS. This chain's CDR3 is CASSVVKEELGTTNYGYTF. The CDR3 bases are TGTGCCAGCAGCGTAGTCAAGGAAGAGCTCGGCACTACTAACTATGGCTACACCTTC.

The sample holds a few counts of this clonotype. The V gene is TRBV20-1, the J gene TRBJ1-2; TRBD1 agrees at 10 bases. With V trimmed by 5 bases and J by 0 bases, 3 bases remained unmatched. The CDR3 is made up of 14 amino acids. From germline, CDR1 is DFQATT and CDR2 SNEGSKA (reference sequence). The CDR3 sequence is CSALGQGANYGYTF. For the CDR3, the DNA is TGCAGTGCTCTCGGACAGGGGGCTAACTATGGCTACACCTTC.

V is TRBV15 and J is TRBJ1-6; weak D call: TRBD1 (6 bases). Germline CDR1 and CDR2: LNHNV and YYDKDF (reference sequence). The CDR3 sequence is 14 residues long. Trimming stripped 5 bases from V and 6 bases from J, with 11 bases between. The CDR3 region is CATSATGPNSPLHF. For the CDR3, the DNA is TGTGCCACCAGCGCGACAGGTCCTAATTCACCCCTCCACTTT.

Remarks on this clonotype: A read error may account for a junction end that differs from germline. The V call is TRBV25-1, the J call TRBJ1-2; D may be TRBD1 (6 bases). CDR1 and CDR2 from the germline V gene are MGHDK and SYGVNS. This CDR3 region has 14 residues. The CDR3 nucleotides are TGTGCCAGCAGACTTACAGGGATAAACTACGGCTACACCTTC. Amino acid sequence: CASRLTGINYGYTF.

This clonotype was counted ten times or more. The rearrangement uses TRBV11-2 and TRBJ1-2; tentative D call: TRBD1 (5 bases). CDR3 size: 15 residues. V was pared by 1 base and J by 2 bases, with 11 bases between. Germline V gene sequence: CDR1 SGHAT, CDR2 FQNNGV. DNA for the CDR3: TGTGCCAGCAGCTTAGGCGGGGGACGCAACTATGGCTACACCTTC. It is translated as CASSLGGGRNYGYTF. Full variable domain (remainder filled in from reference TRBV11-2 and TRBJ1-2): EAGVAQSPRYKIIEKRQSVAFWCNPISGHATLYWYQQILGQGPKLLIQFQNNGVVDDSQLPKDRFSAERLKGVDSTLKIQPAKLEDSAVYLCASSLGGGRNYGYTFGSGTRLTVV.

The V gene is TRBV7-9, the J gene TRBJ1-5; 8 bases agree with TRBD1. Trimming removed 6 bases from V and 5 bases from J; junction bases left unmatched: 6. Germline CDR1 is SEHNR and CDR2 is FQNEAQ (reference sequence). CDR3 length equals 14 residues. CDR3 protein: CASSSRGQDQPQHF. The CDR3 DNA sequence: TGTGCCAGCAGTTCCAGGGGGCAGGATCAGCCCCAGCATTTT.

This clonotype was seen ten or more times. V and J are TRBV29-1 and TRBJ2-7; D is perhaps TRBD1 (5 bases). Germline lookup yields CDR1 SQVTM and CDR2 ANQGSEA. Trimming removed 5 bases from V and 2 bases from J, with 10 bases in between. The CDR3 covers 12 residues. CDR3 region: CSVNQGPYEQYF. Here the CDR3 DNA reads TGCAGCGTTAACCAGGGTCCCTACGAGCAGTACTTC.

The chain joins TRBV29-1 to TRBJ1-3, with D possibly TRBD1 on 6 matching bases. The CDR3 contains 14 residues. Deletions cut 7 bases from V and 8 bases from J, with 21 bases between. Germline CDR1 and CDR2: SQVTM and ANQGSEA. CDR3 sequence: CSAEGVAREDTIYF. Written as DNA, the CDR3 is TGCAGCGCCGAGGGGGTGGCACGAGAAGACACCATATATTTT.

This clonotype appeared a few times. The J gene is TRBJ1-1, the V gene TRBV29-1; tentative D call: TRBD1 (5 bases). CDR3 length equals 13 residues. Trimming removed 4 bases at V and 4 bases at J, with 13 bases between. Germline lookup yields CDR1 SQVTM and CDR2 ANQGSEA. DNA for the CDR3: TGCAGCGTTGGGGGGGACTCGGGCACTGAAGCTTTCTTT. Translation: CSVGGDSGTEAFF. Looking up the rest from reference TRBV29-1 and TRBJ1-1 gives the full variable domain: SAVISQKPSRDICQRGTSLTIQCQVDSQVTMMFWYRQQPGQSLTLIATANQGSEATYESGFVIDKFPISRPNLTFSTLTVSNMSPEDSSIYLCSVGGDSGTEAFFGQGTRLTVV.

The gene calls are TRBV7-9 and TRBJ2-7, with D possibly being TRBD1 or TRBD2 (6 bases each). V gave up 11 bases and J gave up 3 bases, with 20 bases separating them. The germline CDR1 and CDR2 sequences are SEHNR and FQNEAQ (reference sequence). The CDR3 contains 14 residues. CDR3 residues: CAWSAPGGLYEQYF. The CDR3 region has the DNA TGTGCCTGGAGCGCCCCCGGGGGCCTCTACGAGCAGTACTTC.

There are a few counts of this clonotype. The V call is TRBV5-1, the J call TRBJ1-1; a weak D match, TRBD1 (5 bases). Trimming pared 2 bases from V and 1 base from J, leaving 9 bases between. Germline assignment: CDR1 SGHRS and CDR2 YFSETQ. This CDR3 has 14 residues. The chain's CDR3 is CASSFGTWNTEAFF. In DNA form, the CDR3 reads TGCGCCAGCAGCTTCGGGACGTGGAACACTGAAGCTTTCTTT.

The chain is built from TRBV9 and TRBJ1-2; no clear D. V gave up 3 bases and J gave up 11 bases, with 8 bases separating them. This CDR3 comprises 10 residues. The germline CDR1 and CDR2 sequences are SGDLS and YYNGEE. CDR3: CASSGSAYTF. In DNA, the CDR3 is TGTGCCAGCAGCGGGTCAGCTTACACCTTC. Variable domain in full (rest from reference TRBV9 and TRBJ1-2): DSGVTQTPKHLITATGQRVTLRCSPRSGDLSVYWYQQSLDQGLQFLIQYYNGEERAKGNILERFSAQQFPDLHSELNLSSLELGDSALYFCASSGSAYTFGSGTRLTVV.

The chain uses TRBV2 and TRBJ2-7, with TRBD1 matching over 10 bases. Germline V gene lookup returns CDR1 SNHLY and CDR2 FYNNEI. Germline trimming cut 4 bases from V and 6 bases from J; bases unmatched to any gene: 3. CDR3 size: 13 residues. The CDR3 bases are TGTGCCAGCAGTGGAGGGACAGGGGTCGAGCAGTACTTC. Its protein is CASSGGTGVEQYF.

This clonotype showed up just once. This chain uses TRBV12-3 or TRBV12-4 with TRBJ1-5; 10 bases fit TRBD1. The junction had 7 bases not matched to a gene; V was cut back by 5 bases and J by 6 bases. The CDR3 covers 15 residues. This chain's CDR3 is CASSDPGTGVQPQHF. The DNA of the CDR3 is TGTGCCAGCAGTGACCCTGGGACAGGGGTTCAGCCCCAGCATTTT.

A few counts support this clonotype. This rearrangement joins TRBV10-3 to TRBJ2-5; 12 nucleotides match TRBD2. The V gene end was trimmed by 10 bases and the J gene end by 4 bases; junction bases not matched to a gene: 7. Germline V gene data show CDR1 as ENHRY and CDR2 as SYGVKD. The CDR3 is made up of 14 amino acids. Here the CDR3 reads CASKSGLAGETQYF. CDR3 nucleotide sequence: TGTGCCAGCAAGTCGGGACTAGCGGGAGAGACCCAGTACTTC.